The subject of this entry is one T cell receptor beta chain. Its specificity is not known. Patients had chemo-refractory metastatic non-small-cell lung cancer and received focal radiation plus CTLA-4 blockade that used ipilimumab. This specimen comes from a study of radiotherapy plus CTLA-4 blockade in lung cancer. The study's findings and limits: Following radiotherapy plus ipilimumab, tumor-derived TCR clones expanded in the blood. Among reported predictors of response, early blood T cell clone dynamics with interferon-beta performed best.

Produced via immunoSEQ multiplex PCR; TCRdb's table is partial and in-frame only. The sample yields approximately 50,000 clones, approximately 86% seen once. V was trimmed by 2 bases and J by 5 bases, leaving 3 bases between them. The CDR3 loop spans 11 amino acids. Germline V gene sequence: CDR1 GTSNPN, CDR2 SVGIG (reference sequence). The J gene is TRBJ2-2, the V gene TRBV30; the D is unclear. This receptor was identified in a human donor with non-small cell lung cancer that progressed on radiotherapy plus ipilimumab. Some clones in this sample may be carry-over from other donors' samples. The starting material was peripheral blood, obtained from a patient treated with radiotherapy plus ipilimumab. The CDR3 here is CAWSLTGELFF. CDR3 in DNA: TGTGCCTGGAGTCTTACCGGGGAGCTGTTTTTT.